The present T cell receptor beta chain was sequenced within a study of blood T cells in healthy people across ages. This clonotype has a count of ten or more. Germline V gene lookup returns CDR1 SGDLS and CDR2 YYNGEE. Trimming took 3 bases from V and 5 from J; bases not matched to a gene: 7. There are 15 residues in the CDR3. A second PCR of 7 to 11 cycles used a sample-barcoded 5' primer and a J-beta primer mix. TCRdb processed the 5' RACE reads anew with MiXCR; each CDR3 protein has one entry. Found here are fewer than 2,000,000 distinct CDR3 sequences, roughly 30% of them singletons; the top ten hold 11%.

Sequencing was done on a sample of blood. The TCR was taken from a woman aged 25 to 39 in good health. This chain links TRBV9 with TRBJ2-7, with 11 bases that match TRBD2. The CDR3 region has the DNA TGTGCCAGCAGCGCTCGACTAGCGGGACTGGACGAGCAGTACTTC. It is translated as CASSARLAGLDEQYF. Full variable domain (outside the CDR3, taken from reference TRBV9 and TRBJ2-7): DSGVTQTPKHLITATGQRVTLRCSPRSGDLSVYWYQQSLDQGLQFLIQYYNGEERAKGNILERFSAQQFPDLHSELNLSSLELGDSALYFCASSARLAGLDEQYFGPGTRLTVT.